This TCR beta chain was captured by sequencing in a study of response to subunit inactivated influenza vaccine. This CDR3 contains 16 residues. Germline V gene lookup returns CDR1 SEHNR and CDR2 FQNEAQ (reference sequence). The J segment lost 0 bases and the V segment lost 2 bases, leaving 3 bases of the junction unmatched. TCRdb called the RT-PCR reads again in MiXCR, with one record for every CDR3 protein. The data contain hundreds of thousands of distinct CDR3 sequences, over 9% of them singletons. These data were likewise used in another study, on T cells expressing NK-cell markers. That report adds: Libraries used 5'RACE template switching adding universal primer site and UMIs. Source material for TCR beta repertoires consisted of sorted CD3+CD56+NKG2C+, CD3+CD56+NKG2C- and CD3+CD56-NKG2C+ T cells. Seropositivity for HCMV was found in seven of the eight sequenced donors, with one seronegative. The share of CD8+ T cells held by dominant NKG2C+ clonotypes was about 1.0-7.5% in several donors. Several of the donors also had these clonotypes leading their CD3+CD56-NKG2C+ fraction.

The TCR originated in a man over 45 who received an inactivated influenza vaccine. This chain joins TRBV7-9 and TRBJ1-5, with 8 bases matching TRBD1. The sample consisted of PBMCs from blood, taken on the day of vaccination. In DNA, the CDR3 is TGTGCCAGCAGCTTATGGACAGGGAATAGCAATCAGCCCCAGCATTTT. Translation gives CASSLWTGNSNQPQHF.